This T cell receptor beta chain appears in the sequencing data of a study of cytomegalovirus exposure and HLA in healthy donors. Both 60 Vbeta primers and 13 Jbeta primers went into the PCR. Sequencing was performed with immunoSEQ multiplex PCR; in TCRdb, only in-frame clones are kept and a portion is missing. The top ten clones hold 1.5% to 2% of a sample with some 190,000 clones, about 86% of them seen once. The CDR3 is 14 amino acids. The V end lost 1 base, the J end lost 13 bases, and 20 bases lay between the germline ends. CDR1 and CDR2 from the germline V gene are SGHRS and YFSETQ. V usage is TRBV5-1 and J usage is TRBJ1-2; TRBD1 might be the D (5 bases). The sequence was obtained from a man between 35 and 55 years old in good health and CMV-seropositive. Sequences were obtained from PBMCs. The CDR3 DNA follows: TGCGCCAGCAGCTTGTCAGGGCTCCCCTCCTTGGGCACCTTC. As protein: CASSLSGLPSLGTF.